This TCR beta chain appears in the sequencing data of a study of T-cell reconstitution after alpha-beta-depleted transplantation in children. Study results and limitations: Where some patients showed high TCRbeta diversity at day 60, it came from recipient T cells and thymic progenitors that had survived. Most T-cell counts and diversity one year after the transplant came from T cells that were newly produced. Reported findings indicate that, about two months after transplant, alpha-beta T cells came from several hundred expanded clones, which were derived from non-depleted graft cells.

The authors prepared the TCRbeta library with unique molecular identifiers. Each CDR3 protein gets one entry after TCRdb re-called the PCR reads with MiXCR. The table lists several thousand distinct CDR3 sequences, approximately 20% of them singletons. Trimming removed 0 bases from V and 1 base from J, with 9 bases in between. Germline V CDR1 and CDR2: SEHNR, FQNEAQ (reference sequence). The CDR3 runs 15 residues. This clonotype showed up many times. The antigen is not known. This chain connects TRBV7-9 to TRBJ1-1, with D tentatively TRBD1 (5 bases). Sequenced material: PBMCs, mostly from graft donor cells, taken 180 days after TCRalphabeta/CD19-depleted stem cell transplant. The sequence was obtained from a male patient between 2 and 15 years old who had a stem cell transplant for acute lymphoblastic leukemia, so the T cells may come from the graft donor. In DNA, the CDR3 is TGTGCCAGCAGCTTAGCGCTTGGGGGGAACACTGAAGCTTTCTTT. Protein: CASSLALGGNTEAFF.